The 25 T cell receptor beta chains listed next were all sequenced from one sample in a study of blood T cell repertoires in COVID-19. TCRdb's copy holds only in-frame clones and misses some; the assay was immunoSEQ multiplex PCR. This sample carries about 320,000 clones, 80% to 90% of them seen once, and the ten largest clones take around 6%. The specimen was peripheral blood. These receptors were collected from a man aged 18 to 30 who had recovered from COVID-19.

The rearrangement uses TRBV5-5 and TRBJ2-7, with D possibly matching TRBD1 (5 bases). Trimming cost V 3 bases and J 0 bases, with 13 bases left between them. The CDR3 is 15 amino acids. The germline V gene encodes CDR1 SGHKS and CDR2 YYEKEE (reference sequence). In nucleotides, the CDR3 is TGTGCCAGCAGCTCGACGGTGGGGCCCTCCTACGAGCAGTACTTC. This encodes CASSSTVGPSYEQYF.

The V and J genes are TRBV5-1 and TRBJ2-7; D possibly corresponds to TRBD1 (5 bases). Deletions cut 1 base from V and 3 bases from J, with 11 bases between. Germline CDR1 is SGHRS and CDR2 is YFSETQ. CDR3 length: 14 residues. The CDR3 loop reads CASSLSGQDYEQYF. CDR3 nucleotide sequence: TGCGCCAGCAGCTTGTCCGGACAAGACTACGAGCAGTACTTC.

The rearrangement links TRBV6-1 to TRBJ1-1; D unclear. This CDR3 region has 11 residues. With 2 bases removed from V and 11 bases from J, the gap between germline ends came to 9 bases. Germline loops: CDR1 MNHNS, CDR2 SASEGT. The chain's CDR3 is CASSEWAHAFF. DNA for the CDR3: TGTGCCAGCAGTGAATGGGCCCACGCTTTCTTT.

The V gene is TRBV7-9, the J gene TRBJ1-5; no reliable D call. Germline-derived CDR1 and CDR2 are SEHNR and FQNEAQ (reference sequence). Between the trimmed V and J ends, which lost 4 bases and 7 bases, there was a span of 5 bases. The CDR3 sequence is 11 residues long. Written as DNA, the CDR3 is TGTGCCAGCAGCTCCGGGCAGCCCCAGCATTTT. It specifies CASSSGQPQHF.

This clone was seen just once. V gene TRBV11-3 combines with J gene TRBJ1-2, with 7 bases that match TRBD1. This CDR3 comprises 16 residues. Trimming at V came to 5 bases and at J to 5 bases, leaving 14 bases not matched to a gene. The germline V gene encodes CDR1 SGHNT and CDR2 YENEEA. The CDR3 DNA is TGTGCCAGCAGCCGCGCTGGGACAGCGCGTCCTTATGGCTACACCTTC. Protein product: CASSRAGTARPYGYTF. Full variable domain (outside the CDR3, taken from reference TRBV11-3 and TRBJ1-2): EAGVVQSPRYKIIEKKQPVAFWCNPISGHNTLYWYLQNLGQGPELLIRYENEEAVDDSQLPKDRFSAERLKGVDSTLKIQPAELGDSAVYLCASSRAGTARPYGYTFGSGTRLTVV.

The V call is TRBV10-2, the J call TRBJ2-7; 11 bases are shared with TRBD2. This CDR3 has 16 amino acids. With V trimmed by 0 bases and J by 4 bases, 5 bases remained unmatched. Germline CDR1 reads WSHSY; CDR2 reads SAAADI. Written as DNA, the CDR3 is TGCGCCAGCAGTGAGTCCCCACTAGCGGGAGCTTACGAGCAGTACTTC. It yields the protein CASSESPLAGAYEQYF.

The V call is TRBV6-6, the J call TRBJ2-3; 12 bases agree with TRBD2. CDR3 length: 14 residues. Germline-derived CDR1 and CDR2 are MNHNY and SVGAGI (reference sequence). The CDR3 DNA is TGTAGCGTGAAGACTAGCGGGAGTTCAGATACGCAGTATTTT. It codes for CSVKTSGSSDTQYF.

The rearrangement joins TRBV18 to TRBJ1-6; 7 bases map to TRBD1. CDR3 length: 15 residues. J lost 8 bases, V lost 0 bases, and 4 bases had no gene match. From germline, CDR1 is KGHSH and CDR2 LQKENI. CDR3 coding DNA: TGTGCCAGCTCACCACCGGGCAGGGGGGATTCACCCCTCCACTTT. Protein product: CASSPPGRGDSPLHF.

V and J are TRBV12-3 or TRBV12-4 and TRBJ2-3, with TRBD1 as a possible D gene (5 bases). V was pared by 5 bases and J by 4 bases, with 10 bases between. The CDR3 is 13 residues long. In nucleotides, the CDR3 is TGTGCCAGCAGTCCCAAAGGGGCAGATACGCAGTATTTT. Translation: CASSPKGADTQYF.

This chain connects TRBV2 to TRBJ2-2; possibly TRBD2 for D (5 bases). Germline-derived CDR1 and CDR2 are SNHLY and FYNNEI. The CDR3 sequence is 14 residues long. V was pared by 4 bases and J by 5 bases, with 11 bases between. The CDR3 is CASSASTGTGELFF. The CDR3 DNA reads as TGTGCCAGCAGTGCTTCGACGGGGACCGGGGAGCTGTTTTTT.

The rearrangement links TRBV27 to TRBJ1-6; D is unclear. The V gene lost 5 bases and the J gene lost 7 bases, with 9 bases spanning the gap. This CDR3 is 13 amino acids long. The germline V gene encodes CDR1 MNHEY and CDR2 SMNVEV (reference sequence). The CDR3 DNA follows: TGTGCCAGCAGTCCGGGATGGAATTCACCCCTCCACTTT. This codes for CASSPGWNSPLHF.

This clone came up once. The V and J genes are TRBV28 and TRBJ1-5, with D possibly being TRBD1 (6 bases). The germline V gene has CDR1 MDHEN and CDR2 SYDVKM. The CDR3 loop spans 14 amino acids. V lost 5 bases and J lost 6, with 14 bases in between. Written as DNA, the CDR3 is TGTGCCAGCAGTCCAACGGGGGGCGGTCAGCCCCAGCATTTT. Its translation is CASSPTGGGQPQHF.

This rearrangement joins TRBV4-1 to TRBJ2-2, with 11 bases that match TRBD2. The CDR3 spans 18 residues. V lost 4 bases and J lost 0; bases outside the gene matches: 7. Germline CDR1 is MGHRA and CDR2 is YSYEKL. CDR3 nucleotides: TGCGCCAGCAGCCTCCGACTAGCGGGGAGTTCGAACACCGGGGAGCTGTTTTTT. It codes for CASSLRLAGSSNTGELFF.

This chain links TRBV7-9 with TRBJ2-3, with TRBD1 matching over 11 bases. CDR3 length equals 14 residues. Unmatched junction bases numbered 5, after V lost 8 bases and J lost 4 bases. Germline V gives CDR1 SEHNR, CDR2 FQNEAQ (reference sequence). CDR3 protein: CASELGQGADTQYF. In DNA, the CDR3 is TGTGCCAGCGAATTGGGACAGGGGGCAGATACGCAGTATTTT.

The V call is TRBV6-2 or TRBV6-3, the J call TRBJ2-7; 7 bases align to TRBD1. In germline, CDR1 is MNHEY, CDR2 SVGEGT. The CDR3 is 13 residues long. V trimming: 2 bases; J trimming: 11 bases; junction bases outside the gene matches: 9. CDR3 sequence: CASSYPTGTAEYF. In nucleotides, the CDR3 is TGTGCCAGCAGTTACCCGACAGGGACGGCGGAGTACTTC.

The genes are TRBV20-1 and TRBJ2-2; the match to TRBD2 covers 11 bases. The CDR3 has 17 amino acids. The J segment lost 2 bases and the V segment lost 3 bases, leaving 8 bases of the junction unmatched. Germline CDR1 reads DFQATT; CDR2 reads SNEGSKA (reference sequence). The CDR3 region is CSASRPLAGENTGELFF. The CDR3 region has the DNA TGCAGTGCTAGTAGACCACTAGCGGGGGAAAACACCGGGGAGCTGTTTTTT.

The chain employs TRBV2 and TRBJ2-1, with 9 bases matching TRBD1. From germline, CDR1 is SNHLY and CDR2 FYNNEI. The CDR3 runs 15 residues. V lost 4 bases, J lost 7 bases, and 8 bases stayed unmatched. The CDR3 nucleotides are TGTGCCAGCAGTGCCCGGGACAGGGCGGTGAATGAGCAGTTCTTC. Translation gives CASSARDRAVNEQFF.

The chain has TRBV3-1 (or the pseudogene TRBV3-2) and TRBJ2-7; 9 bases match TRBD2. With 0 bases clipped from V and 0 bases from J, the junction kept 6 bases outside the gene matches. CDR1 and CDR2 (germline): LGHDT, YNNKEL (reference sequence). The CDR3 extends over 17 amino acids. CDR3 sequence reads: CASSQDLSSGSSYEQYF. The CDR3 DNA reads TGTGCCAGCAGCCAAGATTTGAGTAGCGGGAGCTCCTACGAGCAGTACTTC.

V is TRBV7-9 and J is TRBJ1-1; no clear D. Trimming took 7 bases from V and 1 from J, leaving 10 bases between them. CDR3 length equals 13 residues. CDR1 and CDR2 (germline): SEHNR, FQNEAQ (reference sequence). The CDR3 region has the DNA TGTGCCAGCACCGAAGCCGGGAACACTGAAGCTTTCTTT. Its protein product is CASTEAGNTEAFF.

This chain connects TRBV7-3 to TRBJ2-2; the match to TRBD2 covers 7 bases. The CDR3 runs to 17 residues. Germline V lookup: CDR1 SGHTA, CDR2 FQGTGA. J was trimmed by 1 base and V by 6 bases; bases with no gene match: 11. The DNA of the CDR3 is TGTGCCAGCAGTCAAAATCCGGGACTACAGAACACCGGGGAGCTGTTTTTT. As protein: CASSQNPGLQNTGELFF.

This clone was detected once. The chain uses TRBV3-1 (or the pseudogene TRBV3-2) and TRBJ1-6, with D perhaps matching TRBD1 (6 bases). The germline V gene has CDR1 LGHDT and CDR2 YNNKEL (reference sequence). The CDR3 length is 15 residues. V shed 0 bases and J shed 9 bases, with 12 bases lying between them. This chain's CDR3 is CASSQEEGGISPLHF. The CDR3 nucleotides are TGTGCCAGCAGCCAAGAGGAGGGGGGGATTTCACCCCTCCACTTT.

The chain has TRBV28 and TRBJ1-2; TRBD1 matches 9 bases. The CDR3 is made up of 16 amino acids. The V segment lost 6 bases and the J segment 4 bases; nucleotides outside the gene matches: 12. Germline CDR1 MDHEN, CDR2 SYDVKM. The CDR3 is CASRLYVGTGLYGYTF. DNA of the CDR3: TGTGCCAGCAGACTTTACGTCGGGACAGGGCTCTATGGCTACACCTTC.

The rearrangement links TRBV14 to TRBJ1-4; maybe TRBD1 (5 bases). Trimming took 1 base from V and 4 from J, leaving 7 bases between them. Germline CDR1 SGHDN, CDR2 FVKESK. The CDR3 sequence is 14 residues long. The chain's CDR3 is CASSQGQHNEKLFF. CDR3 in DNA: TGTGCCAGCAGCCAAGGACAGCATAATGAAAAACTGTTTTTT.

The rearrangement uses TRBV5-8 and TRBJ1-1; 8 positions agree with TRBD1. J was trimmed by 7 bases and V by 4 bases; bases with no gene match: 12. Germline values: CDR1 SGHTS, CDR2 YDEGEE. The CDR3 is made up of 15 amino acids. The CDR3 DNA is TGTGCCAGCAGCACCGGGACAGGCCCTGGTGGTGAAGCTTTCTTT. Encoded protein: CASSTGTGPGGEAFF.

V and J are TRBV11-2 and TRBJ2-2; 7 positions agree with TRBD2. The J segment lost 6 bases and the V segment lost 2 bases, leaving 6 bases of the junction unmatched. The CDR3 contains 15 residues. Looked up from germline, CDR1 is SGHAT and CDR2 is FQNNGV. CDR3 sequence: CASSLFAGESGELFF. Here the CDR3 DNA reads TGTGCCAGCAGCTTATTCGCGGGAGAATCCGGGGAGCTGTTTTTT.